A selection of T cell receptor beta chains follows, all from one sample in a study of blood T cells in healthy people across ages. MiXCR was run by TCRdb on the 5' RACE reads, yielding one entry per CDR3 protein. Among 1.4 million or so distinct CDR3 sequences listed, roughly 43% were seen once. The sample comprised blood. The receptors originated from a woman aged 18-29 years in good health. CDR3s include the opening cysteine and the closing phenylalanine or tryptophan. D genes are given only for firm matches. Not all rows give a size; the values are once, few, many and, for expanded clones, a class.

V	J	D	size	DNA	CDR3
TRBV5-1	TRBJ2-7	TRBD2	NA	TGCGCCAGCAGCATGGTCGCGTTAGCGGGGACGCACGAGCAGTACTTC	CASSMVALAGTHEQYF
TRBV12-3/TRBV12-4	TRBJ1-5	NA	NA	TGTGGCAGCAGTTTGCCGAATCAGCCCCAGCATTTT	CGSSLPNQPQHF
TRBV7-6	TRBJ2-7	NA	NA	TGTGCCAGCTCCAGACAGCCTGGGCCCTACGAGCAGTACTTC	CASSRQPGPYEQYF
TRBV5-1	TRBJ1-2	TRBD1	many	TGTGCCAGCAGTTTAGGACAGGGGAGTAACTATGGCTACACCTTC	CASSLGQGSNYGYTF
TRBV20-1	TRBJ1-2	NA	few	TGCAGTGTAGTCGAGAGGGGTGGCGGCTACACCTTC	CSVVERGGGYTF
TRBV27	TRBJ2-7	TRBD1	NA	TGTGCCAGCAGTTTATCTCGGACAGGGGGCTACGAGCAGTACTTC	CASSLSRTGGYEQYF
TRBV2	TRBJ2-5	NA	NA	TGTGCCAGCAGTGACGGGACGGGGAATAATGAGCAGTACTTC	CASSDGTGNNEQYF
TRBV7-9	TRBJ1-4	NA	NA	TGTGCCAGCAGCCAAATTGCGGGGCTTCGGGAAAAACTGTTTTTT	CASSQIAGLREKLFF
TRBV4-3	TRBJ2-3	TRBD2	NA	TGCGCCAGCAGCCAAACCAGCGGGAGAGGGGATACGCAGTATTTT	CASSQTSGRGDTQYF
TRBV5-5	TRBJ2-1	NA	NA	TGTGCCAGCAGCTTGATCTCTAACACGTTCTTC	CASSLISNTFF
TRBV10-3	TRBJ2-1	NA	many	TGTGCGGTCCGGACCAGTTTGAATGAGCAGTTCTTC	CAVRTSLNEQFF
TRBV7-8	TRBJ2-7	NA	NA	TGTGCCAGCAGCTTAGGGAGTCTGGGGACGGTATCCTACGAGCAGTACTTC	CASSLGSLGTVSYEQYF
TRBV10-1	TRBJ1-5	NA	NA	TGCGCCAGCAGTCCAACAGTTCCTGGGCCCCAGCATTTT	CASSPTVPGPQHF
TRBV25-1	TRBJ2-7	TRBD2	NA	TGTGCCAGCAGTGGGGACGGATTAGCGGGAGGGATCTACAATGAGCAGTACTTC	CASSGDGLAGGIYNEQYF
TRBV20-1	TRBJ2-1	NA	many	TGCAGTGCTAGCTCTTCCGGTCGTGGCGGGGCCTACAATGAGCAGTTCTTC	CSASSSGRGGAYNEQFF
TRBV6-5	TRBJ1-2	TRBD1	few	TGTGCCAGCAGCCCTACAGGGGGCGAGGGCTACACCTTC	CASSPTGGEGYTF
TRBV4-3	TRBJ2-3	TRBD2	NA	TGCGCCAGCAGCCAAGAGCACTCGGCTAGCGGGTGGGCAGATACGCAGTATTTT	CASSQEHSASGWADTQYF
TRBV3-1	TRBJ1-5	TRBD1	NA	TGTGCCAGCAGCCAAAACAGGGGGCATCAGCCCCAGCATTTT	CASSQNRGHQPQHF